The sequence of this T cell receptor beta chain was determined in a study of shared clonotypes between healthy human individuals. The overall study: Those who served as donors were a couple of women and a few men between the ages of 18 and 49.

Each cell subset's genomic DNA was divided evenly among several immunoSEQ plates. Here immunoSEQ multiplex PCR was the method, and the copy in TCRdb shows in-frame clones only, minus some. The sample holds more than 450,000 clones, around 79% seen once. Every donor was a Caucasian adult from Nashville, Tennessee. V lost 4 bases and J 6 bases, leaving 12 bases between the germline ends. CDR3 length: 13 residues. Germline CDR1 is MRHNA and CDR2 is SNTAGT. The sequence came from a woman aged 40 to 49 in good health. Some clones in this sample may be carry-over from other donors' samples. V and J are TRBV6-4 and TRBJ1-1; D is possibly TRBD1 (5 bases). Specimen: PBMCs. The chain's CDR3 is CASSVRQGAEAFF. CDR3 DNA: TGTGCCAGCAGTGTACGCCAGGGAGCTGAAGCTTTCTTT.